This T cell receptor (beta chain) was obtained from a study of beta chain features in type 1 diabetes. TCRB transcripts that were expressed got sequenced, as all of the isolated RNA had been reverse transcribed. Using immunoSEQ multiplex PCR, the repertoire was profiled, and TCRdb retains in-frame clones only, with some absent. Seen here are almost 350,000 clones, less than 10% observed once, and the top ten hold less than 0.45%. Regarding the study as a whole: In comparison with healthy donors, patients had naive, central memory and Treg TCRB repertoires that appeared more similar. More deletions and fewer insertions at VDJ junctions were seen in type 1 diabetes patients. Type 1 diabetes patients showed a moderate but significant shortening of TCRB CDR3s in all four CD4+ subsets.

This CDR3 has 12 amino acids. Trimming pared 7 bases from V and 2 bases from J, leaving 9 bases between. Germline-derived CDR1 and CDR2 are PRHDT and FYEKMQ (reference sequence). All sorted populations exceeded 95% purity. This clone came up many times. Its cognate antigen is unknown. The chain couples TRBV13 to TRBJ2-7; D tentatively fits TRBD1 or TRBD2 (5 bases each). The sample consisted of central memory CD4+ T cells from blood. This receptor was taken from a woman under 30 in good health. This chain's CDR3 is CASTKGPYEQYF. The CDR3 DNA reads as TGTGCCAGCACGAAGGGACCCTACGAGCAGTACTTC.